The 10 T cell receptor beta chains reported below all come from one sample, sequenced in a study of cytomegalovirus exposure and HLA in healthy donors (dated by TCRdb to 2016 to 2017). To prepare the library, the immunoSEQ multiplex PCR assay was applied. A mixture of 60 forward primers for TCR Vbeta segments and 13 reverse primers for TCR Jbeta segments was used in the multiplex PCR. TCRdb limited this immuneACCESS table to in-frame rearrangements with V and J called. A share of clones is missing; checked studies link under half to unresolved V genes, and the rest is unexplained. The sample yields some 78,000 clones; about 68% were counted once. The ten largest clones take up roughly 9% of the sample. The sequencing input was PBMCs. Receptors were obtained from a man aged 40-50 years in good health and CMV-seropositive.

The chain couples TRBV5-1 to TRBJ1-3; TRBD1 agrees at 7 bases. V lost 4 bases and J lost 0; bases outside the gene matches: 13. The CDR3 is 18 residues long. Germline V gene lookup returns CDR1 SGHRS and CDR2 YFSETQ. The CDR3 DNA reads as TGCGCCAGCAGCCTCGGACAGGCTCCACAATTCTCTGGAAACACCATATATTTT. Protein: CASSLGQAPQFSGNTIYF. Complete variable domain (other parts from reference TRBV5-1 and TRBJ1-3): KAGVTQTPRYLIKTRGQQVTLSCSPISGHRSVSWYQQTPGQGLQFLFEYFSETQRNKGNFPGRFSGRQFSNSRSEMNVSTLELGDSALYLCASSLGQAPQFSGNTIYFGEGSWLTVV.

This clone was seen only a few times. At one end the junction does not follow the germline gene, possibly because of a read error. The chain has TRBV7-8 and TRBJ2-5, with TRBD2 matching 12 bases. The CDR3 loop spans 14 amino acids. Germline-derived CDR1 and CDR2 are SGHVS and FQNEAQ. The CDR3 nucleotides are TGTGCCAGCAGCCTAGCGGGGGGGCGAGAGACCCAGTACTTC. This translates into CASSLAGGRETQYF.

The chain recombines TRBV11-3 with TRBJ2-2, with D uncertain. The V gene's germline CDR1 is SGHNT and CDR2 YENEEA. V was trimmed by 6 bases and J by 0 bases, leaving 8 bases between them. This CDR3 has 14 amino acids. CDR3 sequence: CASRAVSNTGELFF. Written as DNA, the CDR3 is TGTGCCAGCAGGGCAGTGTCGAACACCGGGGAGCTGTTTTTT.

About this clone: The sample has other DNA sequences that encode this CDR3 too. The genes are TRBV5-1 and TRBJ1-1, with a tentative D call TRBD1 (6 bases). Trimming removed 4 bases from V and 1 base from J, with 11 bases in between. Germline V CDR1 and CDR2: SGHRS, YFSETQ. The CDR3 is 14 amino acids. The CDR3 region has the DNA TGCGCCAGCAGCGTGACAGGTGAGAACACTGAAGCTTTCTTT. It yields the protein CASSVTGENTEAFF.

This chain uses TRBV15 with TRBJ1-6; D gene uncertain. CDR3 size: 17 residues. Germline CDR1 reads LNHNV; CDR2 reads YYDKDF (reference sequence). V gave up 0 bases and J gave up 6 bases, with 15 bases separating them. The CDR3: CATSRDGESHFNSPLHF. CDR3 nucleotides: TGTGCCACCAGCAGAGATGGGGAGTCTCACTTTAATTCACCCCTCCACTTT.

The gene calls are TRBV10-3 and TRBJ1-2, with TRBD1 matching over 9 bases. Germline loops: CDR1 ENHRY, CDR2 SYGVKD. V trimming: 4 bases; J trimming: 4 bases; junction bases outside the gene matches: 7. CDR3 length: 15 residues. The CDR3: CAISGGQGGSYGYTF. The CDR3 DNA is TGTGCCATCAGTGGGGGACAGGGAGGCTCCTATGGCTACACCTTC.

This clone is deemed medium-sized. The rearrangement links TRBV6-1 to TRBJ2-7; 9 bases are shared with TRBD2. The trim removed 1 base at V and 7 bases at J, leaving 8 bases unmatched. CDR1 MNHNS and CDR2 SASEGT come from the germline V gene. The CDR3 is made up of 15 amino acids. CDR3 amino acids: CASSEGGGGAWEQYF. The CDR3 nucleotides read TGTGCCAGCAGTGAAGGGGGCGGGGGGGCATGGGAGCAGTACTTC.

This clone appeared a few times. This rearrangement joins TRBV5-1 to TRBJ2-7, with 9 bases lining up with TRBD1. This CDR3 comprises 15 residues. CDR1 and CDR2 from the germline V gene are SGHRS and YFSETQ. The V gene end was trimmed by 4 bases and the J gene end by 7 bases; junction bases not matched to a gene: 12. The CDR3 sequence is CASSPGQGGVGEQYF. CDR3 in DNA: TGCGCCAGCAGCCCGGGACAGGGAGGAGTGGGGGAGCAGTACTTC.

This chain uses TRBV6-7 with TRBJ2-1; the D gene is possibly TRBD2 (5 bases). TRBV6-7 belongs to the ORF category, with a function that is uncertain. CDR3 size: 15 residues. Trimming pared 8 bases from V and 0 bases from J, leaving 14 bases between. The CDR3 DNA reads TGTGCCAGCGGACTTCCCTCGAGCTCCTACAATGAGCAGTTCTTC. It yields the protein CASGLPSSSYNEQFF.

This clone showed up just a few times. The CDR3 reads CASSLTLANSYNEQFF. The CDR3 DNA follows: TGTGCCAGCAGCTTAACGTTGGCAAATTCCTACAATGAGCAGTTCTTC. The chain uses TRBV7-3 and TRBJ2-1; unclear D gene. The V end lost 0 bases, the J end lost 1 base, and 10 bases lay between the germline ends. Germline loops: CDR1 SGHTA, CDR2 FQGTGA. CDR3 length: 16 residues.